The clone carrying this T cell receptor (beta chain) was counted a few times. What it binds is unknown. The CDR3 covers 16 residues. In germline, CDR1 is MNHEY, CDR2 SMNVEV (reference sequence). Trimming at V came to 5 bases and at J to 13 bases, leaving 14 bases not matched to a gene. CD4+ T cells from unexposed donors were obtained before the COVID-19 pandemic (2011-2018). CD4+ T cells were isolated from the cells after 10 days of culture. As cell numbers allowed, unexposed-donor CD4+ T cells faced SARS-CoV-2 S/N and four cold-coronavirus spikes. Fresh IL-2 medium replaced half the medium on days 3 and 7. Sequenced by immunoSEQ multiplex PCR; TCRdb stores in-frame clones only, minus some. The sample lists some 21,000 clones; over 60% were seen once. The data are from a study of CD4 T cells in relation to SARS-CoV-2 and coronaviruses. Looking at the study overall: TCR beta CDR3s were sequenced after roughly ten-day antigen culture of PBMCs.

The sample comprised CD4+ T cells from PBMCs, cultured in vitro. The V and J genes are TRBV27 and TRBJ1-6; 10 positions match TRBD1. This TCR came from a human donor in good health. Here the CDR3 DNA reads TGTGCCAGCAGTCCCAACCCCGGGACAGGGGTTCTGCCCCTCCACTTT. It specifies CASSPNPGTGVLPLHF.